Listed below are T cell receptor beta chains from one sample, sequenced in a study of shared clonotypes between healthy human individuals. Some clones are missing from TCRdb's copy, which holds only in-frame ones; the method was immunoSEQ multiplex PCR. The data contain around 2.3 million clones, approximately 96% of them singletons. The sequenced sample was naive CD4+ T cells sorted from blood. The receptors were sampled from a man aged 18 to 29 in good health. The CDR3 runs from the conserved cysteine through the conserved F or W. The order of the fields is D gene, J gene, clone size, V gene, CDR3 protein, CDR3 DNA. D genes are given only for firm matches. Only part of the rows carry a size: once, few, many, or a class if the clone is expanded.

D: TRBD1; J: TRBJ2-4; size: -; V: TRBV28; CDR3: CASSSGQARVVQYF; DNA: TGTGCCAGCAGCTCCGGACAGGCCAGGGTCGTTCAGTACTTC
D: -; J: TRBJ2-1; size: -; V: TRBV11-2; CDR3: CASTRQESSYNEQFF; DNA: TGTGCCAGTACGAGACAGGAGAGCTCCTACAATGAGCAGTTCTTC
D: -; J: TRBJ2-7; size: -; V: TRBV6-1; CDR3: CASRGWADEQYF; DNA: TGTGCCAGCAGAGGTTGGGCGGACGAGCAGTACTTC
D: TRBD2; J: TRBJ2-3; size: -; V: TRBV9; CDR3: CASSVGGGRVQSSTDTQYF; DNA: TGTGCCAGCAGCGTAGGGGGCGGGAGGGTGCAATCTAGCACAGATACGCAGTATTTT
D: TRBD2; J: TRBJ2-3; size: once; V: TRBV6-6; CDR3: CASSYAGLALDTQYF; DNA: TGTGCCAGCAGTTACGCGGGACTAGCTTTGGATACGCAGTATTTT
D: -; J: TRBJ2-3; size: -; V: TRBV18; CDR3: CASSPTPYSTDTQYF; DNA: TGTGCCAGCTCACCAACACCTTATAGCACAGATACGCAGTATTTT
D: -; J: TRBJ2-4; size: -; V: TRBV5-1; CDR3: CASSFSGENIQYF; DNA: TGCGCCAGCAGCTTTTCTGGGGAAAACATTCAGTACTTC
D: -; J: TRBJ2-7; size: -; V: TRBV28; CDR3: CASSFSFGAPGAYEQYF; DNA: TGTGCCAGCAGTTTTTCTTTCGGGGCCCCAGGGGCGTACGAGCAGTACTTC
D: TRBD1; J: TRBJ1-4; size: -; V: TRBV6-5; CDR3: CASRPGQFNEKLFF; DNA: TGTGCCAGCAGGCCGGGACAGTTTAATGAAAAACTGTTTTTT
D: -; J: TRBJ2-3; size: -; V: TRBV2; CDR3: CASKSSQGGTDTQYF; DNA: TGTGCCAGCAAATCTTCACAGGGGGGGACAGATACGCAGTATTTT
D: -; J: TRBJ2-1; size: -; V: TRBV6-5; CDR3: CASSSTGTSLSNEQFF; DNA: TGTGCCAGCAGTTCGACCGGGACATCCTTAAGCAATGAGCAGTTCTTC
D: -; J: TRBJ2-1; size: -; V: TRBV2; CDR3: CASSATDNEQFF; DNA: TGTGCCAGCAGTGCGACAGACAATGAGCAGTTCTTC
D: TRBD1; J: TRBJ2-3; size: -; V: TRBV5-1; CDR3: CASSPPGTGFTDTQYF; DNA: TGCGCCAGCAGTCCCCCCGGGACAGGGTTCACAGATACGCAGTATTTT
D: -; J: TRBJ1-1; size: -; V: TRBV11-1; CDR3: CASSLTAGRTEAFF; DNA: TGTGCCAGCAGCTTAACGGCAGGGAGGACTGAAGCTTTCTTT
D: TRBD2; J: TRBJ2-2; size: -; V: TRBV6-5; CDR3: CASSPEAGVTGELFF; DNA: TGTGCCAGCAGCCCTGAAGCGGGAGTTACCGGGGAGCTGTTTTTT
D: -; J: TRBJ2-3; size: -; V: TRBV4-3; CDR3: CASSQGGLSTDTQYF; DNA: TGCGCCAGCAGCCAAGGGGGACTTTCCACAGATACGCAGTATTTT
D: -; J: TRBJ2-5; size: -; V: TRBV6-6; CDR3: CASSTPLGAQYF; DNA: TGTGCCAGCAGTACCCCTTTAGGGGCCCAGTACTTC
D: -; J: TRBJ1-2; size: -; V: TRBV6-1; CDR3: CASSADGFYGYTF; DNA: TGTGCCAGCAGTGCGGACGGATTCTATGGCTACACCTTC
D: -; J: TRBJ1-1; size: -; V: TRBV7-2; CDR3: CASSPRQVGLNTEAFF; DNA: TGTGCCAGCAGCCCCCGACAGGTGGGGCTGAACACTGAAGCTTTCTTT
D: -; J: TRBJ2-1; size: -; V: TRBV5-1; CDR3: CASSLVAGNHNEQFF; DNA: TGCGCCAGCAGCTTGGTGGCAGGGAACCACAATGAGCAGTTCTTC
D: TRBD2; J: TRBJ2-3; size: -; V: TRBV30; CDR3: CAWSASRTSGGTDTQYF; DNA: TGTGCCTGGAGCGCTTCAAGGACTAGCGGGGGAACAGATACGCAGTATTTT
D: -; J: TRBJ1-1; size: -; V: TRBV19; CDR3: CASSTGVNTEAFF; DNA: TGTGCCAGTAGTACGGGAGTCAACACTGAAGCTTTCTTT
D: -; J: TRBJ2-1; size: -; V: TRBV5-1; CDR3: CASSLGSAPSSYNEQFF; DNA: TGCGCCAGCAGCTTGGGATCGGCCCCGAGCTCCTACAATGAGCAGTTCTTC
D: TRBD1; J: TRBJ1-4; size: once; V: TRBV29-1; CDR3: CSVEENRGEKLFF; DNA: TGCAGCGTTGAAGAGAACAGGGGTGAAAAACTGTTTTTT
D: -; J: TRBJ2-5; size: -; V: TRBV30; CDR3: CARQGKGETQYF; DNA: TGTGCCCGGCAGGGCAAGGGGGAGACCCAGTACTTC
D: TRBD2; J: TRBJ2-7; size: -; V: TRBV27; CDR3: CASSLSRLAGGEFYEQYF; DNA: TGTGCCAGCAGTTTATCCCGACTAGCGGGGGGAGAATTCTACGAGCAGTACTTC
D: -; J: TRBJ1-3; size: -; V: TRBV19; CDR3: CASSNGAGNTIYF; DNA: TGTGCCAGTAGCAATGGGGCTGGAAACACCATATATTTT
D: TRBD2; J: TRBJ2-3; size: -; V: TRBV7-9; CDR3: CASNPGGRPSDTQYF; DNA: TGTGCCAGCAACCCGGGCGGGAGGCCTTCAGATACGCAGTATTTT
D: TRBD2; J: TRBJ2-1; size: -; V: TRBV10-3; CDR3: CAISVSSGRDYNEQFF; DNA: TGTGCCATCAGTGTTTCTAGCGGGAGGGATTACAATGAGCAGTTCTTC
D: -; J: TRBJ2-7; size: -; V: TRBV6-5; CDR3: CASTAPWGSYEQYF; DNA: TGTGCCAGCACAGCCCCTTGGGGCTCCTACGAGCAGTACTTC
D: TRBD1; J: TRBJ2-3; size: -; V: TRBV7-9; CDR3: CASSLRGLADTQYF; DNA: TGTGCCAGCAGCTTAAGGGGGCTGGCAGATACGCAGTATTTT
D: TRBD1; J: TRBJ2-7; size: -; V: TRBV10-3; CDR3: CAIRDRVNEQYF; DNA: TGTGCCATCAGGGACAGGGTGAACGAGCAGTACTTC
D: -; J: TRBJ2-3; size: once; V: TRBV2; CDR3: CASSDSFERRQYF; DNA: TGTGCCAGCAGTGACTCGTTCGAACGAAGGCAGTATTTT
D: -; J: TRBJ2-7; size: -; V: TRBV25-1; CDR3: CASSENPDLWQYF; DNA: TGTGCCAGCAGTGAAAATCCGGACCTCTGGCAGTACTTC
D: -; J: TRBJ2-7; size: -; V: TRBV20-1; CDR3: CSARDRTEQYF; DNA: TGCAGTGCTAGAGATCGAACCGAGCAGTACTTC
D: -; J: TRBJ1-3; size: -; V: TRBV5-5; CDR3: CASSLMALNSGNTIYF; DNA: TGTGCCAGCAGCTTGATGGCGTTAAACTCTGGAAACACCATATATTTT
D: TRBD2; J: TRBJ2-5; size: -; V: TRBV5-4; CDR3: CASSPTSGGGGETQYF; DNA: TGTGCCAGCAGCCCTACTAGCGGAGGAGGTGGAGAGACCCAGTACTTC
D: TRBD2; J: TRBJ2-3; size: -; V: TRBV4-2; CDR3: CASSQGQREGLRSTDTQYF; DNA: TGTGCCAGCAGCCAAGGGCAGCGGGAGGGCCTAAGGAGCACAGATACGCAGTATTTT
D: -; J: TRBJ1-6; size: -; V: TRBV11-2; CDR3: CASRNSYNSPLHF; DNA: TGTGCCAGCCGCAACTCCTATAATTCACCCCTCCACTTT
D: TRBD1; J: TRBJ2-1; size: -; V: TRBV5-6; CDR3: CASSFMGQGKDNEQFF; DNA: TGTGCCAGCAGCTTTATGGGACAGGGAAAAGACAATGAGCAGTTCTTC
D: TRBD2; J: TRBJ2-3; size: -; V: TRBV7-2; CDR3: CAVGRTAGGPEDTQYF; DNA: TGTGCCGTAGGGAGGACAGCGGGAGGGCCAGAAGATACGCAGTATTTT
D: TRBD2; J: TRBJ2-5; size: -; V: TRBV7-8; CDR3: CASSGSGGPYQETQYF; DNA: TGTGCCAGCAGCGGAAGCGGGGGGCCATATCAAGAGACCCAGTACTTC
D: TRBD2; J: TRBJ2-7; size: -; V: TRBV5-1; CDR3: CASSLGPGLAGALYEQYF; DNA: TGCGCCAGCAGCTTGGGTCCGGGACTAGCGGGAGCCCTCTACGAGCAGTACTTC
D: -; J: TRBJ2-3; size: -; V: TRBV10-3; CDR3: CATQPEGGGTDTQYF; DNA: TGTGCCACCCAACCCGAGGGGGGGGGAACAGATACGCAGTATTTT
D: -; J: TRBJ1-2; size: -; V: TRBV7-9; CDR3: CASSRRGADYGYTF; DNA: TGTGCCAGCAGCCGAAGGGGGGCGGACTATGGCTACACCTTC
D: -; J: TRBJ2-7; size: -; V: TRBV7-4; CDR3: CASSFVEQYF; DNA: TGTGCCAGCAGCTTTGTCGAGCAGTACTTC
D: TRBD2; J: TRBJ2-7; size: once; V: TRBV11-2; CDR3: CASSLVASGPYEQYF; DNA: TGTGCCAGCAGCTTAGTGGCTAGCGGACCCTACGAGCAGTACTTC
D: TRBD2; J: TRBJ2-5; size: -; V: TRBV9; CDR3: CASSVGASGRGSSETQYF; DNA: TGTGCCAGCAGCGTAGGGGCTAGCGGGAGGGGTTCCAGTGAGACCCAGTACTTC
D: TRBD2; J: TRBJ2-5; size: -; V: TRBV4-1; CDR3: CASSQGVSGGIGETQYF; DNA: TGCGCCAGCAGCCAAGGTGTTAGCGGGGGGATTGGTGAGACCCAGTACTTC
D: -; J: TRBJ1-6; size: -; V: TRBV19; CDR3: CASSIQGQNSPLHF; DNA: TGTGCCAGTAGTATACAGGGCCAAAATTCACCCCTCCACTTT
D: -; J: TRBJ1-5; size: -; V: TRBV10-1; CDR3: CASSSNFHQPQHF; DNA: TGCGCCAGCAGTTCTAATTTCCATCAGCCCCAGCATTTT
D: -; J: TRBJ2-1; size: -; V: TRBV12-5; CDR3: CASGLVTKSPGADSYNEQFF; DNA: TGTGCTAGTGGTTTGGTTACCAAAAGTCCGGGAGCAGACTCCTACAATGAGCAGTTCTTC
D: -; J: TRBJ1-1; size: -; V: TRBV11-3; CDR3: CASSFSGALTEAFF; DNA: TGTGCCAGCAGCTTCTCGGGGGCGCTCACTGAAGCTTTCTTT
D: -; J: TRBJ1-2; size: -; V: TRBV5-4; CDR3: CASSQDRQYSDSNYGYTF; DNA: TGTGCCAGCAGCCAAGACAGGCAATATTCTGATTCTAACTATGGCTACACCTTC
D: -; J: TRBJ2-3; size: -; V: TRBV5-1; CDR3: CASSNTDTQYF; DNA: TGCGCCAGCAGCAACACGGATACGCAGTATTTT
D: -; J: TRBJ1-6; size: -; V: TRBV6-6; CDR3: CASRANSPLHF; DNA: TGTGCCAGCAGAGCTAATTCACCCCTCCACTTT
D: -; J: TRBJ1-1; size: once; V: TRBV4-1; CDR3: CASSQDWRENTEAFF; DNA: TGCGCCAGCAGCCAAGATTGGCGGGAGAACACTGAAGCTTTCTTT
D: -; J: TRBJ1-4; size: -; V: TRBV7-6; CDR3: CASSQILEKLFF; DNA: TGTGCCAGCAGCCAAATATTGGAAAAACTGTTTTTT
D: -; J: TRBJ2-3; size: -; V: TRBV20-1; CDR3: CSASRGDTQYF; DNA: TGCAGTGCTAGCAGGGGAGATACGCAGTATTTT
D: -; J: TRBJ2-7; size: -; V: TRBV11-2; CDR3: CASIGGKFIGYEQYF; DNA: TGTGCCAGCATCGGAGGGAAATTTATCGGCTACGAGCAGTACTTC